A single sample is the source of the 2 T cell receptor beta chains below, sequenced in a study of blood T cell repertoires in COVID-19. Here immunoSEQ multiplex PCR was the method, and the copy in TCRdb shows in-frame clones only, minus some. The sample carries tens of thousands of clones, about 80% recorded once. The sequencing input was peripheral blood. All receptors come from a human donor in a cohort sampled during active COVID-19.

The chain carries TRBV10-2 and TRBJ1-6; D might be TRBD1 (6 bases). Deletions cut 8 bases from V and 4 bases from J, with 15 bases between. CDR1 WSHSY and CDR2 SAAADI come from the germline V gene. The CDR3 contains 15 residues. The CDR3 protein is CASQVDRPYNSPLHF. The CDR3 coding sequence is TGCGCCAGCCAAGTCGACAGGCCTTATAATTCACCCCTCCACTTT.

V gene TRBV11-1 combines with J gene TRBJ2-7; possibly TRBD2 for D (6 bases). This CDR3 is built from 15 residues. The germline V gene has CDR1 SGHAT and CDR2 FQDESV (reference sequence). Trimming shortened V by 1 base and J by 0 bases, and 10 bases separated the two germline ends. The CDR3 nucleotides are TGTGCCAGCAGCTTAGGGGCGGGGCCCTCCTACGAGCAGTACTTC. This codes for CASSLGAGPSYEQYF.